The 28 T cell receptor beta chains given below trace back to one sample, sequenced in a study of chemoradiotherapy in HPV16-positive cancers. Sequenced by immunoSEQ multiplex PCR; TCRdb stores in-frame clones only, minus some. The table records thousands of clones, around 87% of them present only once. The specimen comprised tumor tissue, sampled from a patient who underwent chemoradiotherapy. These receptors were taken from a human donor with HPV-associated anogenital cancer.

V usage is TRBV9 and J usage is TRBJ2-7; 10 positions agree with TRBD1. Per the germline V gene, CDR1 is SGDLS and CDR2 is YYNGEE. The CDR3 is 15 amino acids. Trimming took 3 bases from V and 6 from J; bases not matched to a gene: 9. DNA for the CDR3: TGTGCCAGCAGCGCCCAGGGACAGGGGATAAGCGAGCAGTACTTC. Translating it yields CASSAQGQGISEQYF.

The chain is built from TRBV11-2 and TRBJ1-4; D might be TRBD1 (5 bases). The V end was cut by 4 bases, the J end by 4 bases, with 16 bases between. The CDR3 runs to 16 residues. Germline-derived CDR1 and CDR2 are SGHAT and FQNNGV. CDR3 in amino acids: CASSSSGTLINEKLFF. The CDR3 nucleotides read TGTGCCAGCAGCTCCTCGGGGACCCTAATTAATGAAAAACTGTTTTTT.

The genes are TRBV5-4 and TRBJ2-5; D is undetermined. The CDR3 loop spans 12 amino acids. With 1 base removed from V and 1 base from J, the gap between germline ends came to 2 bases. Germline loops: CDR1 SGHNT, CDR2 YYREEE (reference sequence). CDR3 amino acids: CASSLPQETQYF. The CDR3 DNA is TGTGCCAGCAGCTTGCCCCAAGAGACCCAGTACTTC.

The chain links TRBV11-1 to TRBJ2-1, with TRBD2 matching over 9 bases. J lost 2 bases, V lost 5 bases, and 4 bases had no gene match. This CDR3 has 15 amino acids. Germline V gene sequence: CDR1 SGHAT, CDR2 FQDESV (reference sequence). The CDR3 protein is CASSLSGRTYNEQFF. The CDR3 coding sequence is TGTGCCAGCAGCCTCAGCGGGAGGACCTACAATGAGCAGTTCTTC.

V and J are TRBV5-1 and TRBJ1-6, with 11 bases aligning to TRBD1. The CDR3 consists of 17 residues. V shed 0 bases and J 10 bases; nucleotides not matched to a gene: 9. Germline CDR1 reads SGHRS; CDR2 reads YFSETQ. The CDR3 DNA follows: TGCGCCAGCAGCTTGGCCACACCGGACAGGGGGCTGTCACCCCTCCACTTT. As protein: CASSLATPDRGLSPLHF.

This sequence joins TRBV28 and TRBJ2-7; tentative D call: TRBD1 (6 bases). Trimming stripped 8 bases from V and 2 bases from J, with 13 bases between. The CDR3 sequence is 13 residues long. Germline V CDR1 and CDR2: MDHEN, SYDVKM. CDR3 residues: CASEGGVPYEQYF. The CDR3 DNA follows: TGTGCCAGCGAAGGGGGAGTCCCCTACGAGCAGTACTTC.

The chain is built from TRBV7-3 and TRBJ2-1; 10 bases map to TRBD2. Looked up from germline, CDR1 is SGHTA and CDR2 is FQGTGA. The CDR3 spans 15 residues. V was clipped by 2 bases and J by 8 bases; unmatched bases: 6. CDR3 bases: TGTGCCAGCAGCTTACTAGCGGGGGTTGGCGATGAGCAGTTCTTC. Translating it yields CASSLLAGVGDEQFF.

The chain uses TRBV28 and TRBJ2-7; a weak D match, TRBD1 (5 bases). The V end lost 7 bases, the J end lost 6 bases, and 22 bases lay between the germline ends. The CDR3 length is 15 residues. Germline V gene sequence: CDR1 MDHEN, CDR2 SYDVKM. The CDR3 coding sequence is TGTGCCAGCACCCAAGAAGGGCAGGGTGGCTTCGAGCAGTACTTC. Translated: CASTQEGQGGFEQYF.

The V and J genes are TRBV6-4 and TRBJ1-2; the D is unclear. With 4 bases removed from V and 7 bases from J, the gap between germline ends came to 13 bases. This CDR3 is 13 amino acids long. The germline V gene encodes CDR1 MRHNA and CDR2 SNTAGT. The DNA of the CDR3 is TGTGCCAGCAGTGGGAGCCAGGCTGGTGGCTACACCTTC. As protein: CASSGSQAGGYTF.

The rearrangement joins TRBV2 to TRBJ1-1; no reliable D call. V was clipped by 1 base and J by 4 bases, with 4 bases between them. The CDR3 loop spans 12 amino acids. Germline V lookup: CDR1 SNHLY, CDR2 FYNNEI. The CDR3 coding sequence is TGTGCCAGCAGTGAAGGCCCCACTGAAGCTTTCTTT. It translates to CASSEGPTEAFF.

The J gene is TRBJ2-2, the V gene TRBV4-3; a possible D gene is TRBD1 (6 bases). V gave up 1 base and J gave up 7 bases, with 10 bases separating them. This CDR3 has 14 amino acids. The V gene's germline CDR1 is LGHNA and CDR2 YSLEER. The CDR3: CASSQGQVGGELFF. The DNA of the CDR3 is TGCGCCAGCAGCCAAGGACAGGTTGGCGGGGAGCTGTTTTTT.

The chain couples TRBV5-1 to TRBJ1-4; 9 bases map to TRBD1. This CDR3 spans 15 amino acids. Trimming at V came to 4 bases and at J to 6 bases, leaving 7 bases not matched to a gene. Looked up from germline, CDR1 is SGHRS and CDR2 is YFSETQ. As DNA, the CDR3 is TGCGCCAGCAGCCTGGGGAACAGGGGGCATGAAAAACTGTTTTTT. It translates to CASSLGNRGHEKLFF.

The rearrangement joins TRBV7-2 to TRBJ1-5; 9 positions match TRBD1. Germline V CDR1 and CDR2: SGHTA, FQGNSA. Unmatched junction bases numbered 11, after V lost 2 bases and J lost 15 bases. The CDR3 loop spans 14 amino acids. CDR3 DNA sequence: TGTGCCAGCAGCTTACCGGGACAGGGAGGACCTACGCATTTT. Amino acid sequence: CASSLPGQGGPTHF. The full variable domain, completed using reference TRBV7-2 and TRBJ1-5, is GAGVSQSPSNKVTEKGKDVELRCDPISGHTALYWYRQSLGQGLEFLIYFQGNSAPDKSGLPSDRFSAERTGGSVSTLTIQRTQQEDSAVYLCASSLPGQGGPTHFGDGTRLSIL.

The rearrangement joins TRBV5-1 to TRBJ1-1; 9 nucleotides match TRBD1. This CDR3 has 15 residues. The trim removed 5 bases at V and 3 bases at J, leaving 8 bases unmatched. Germline V gene sequence: CDR1 SGHRS, CDR2 YFSETQ. The CDR3: CASSQQGASDTEAFF. The DNA for the CDR3 is TGCGCCAGCAGTCAACAGGGGGCGTCGGACACTGAAGCTTTCTTT.

This chain links TRBV5-1 with TRBJ2-7, with 12 bases fitting TRBD1. The germline V gene encodes CDR1 SGHRS and CDR2 YFSETQ. This CDR3 spans 18 amino acids. The trim removed 3 bases at V and 4 bases at J, leaving 14 bases unmatched. The CDR3 DNA reads TGCGCCAGCAGCTACGGGACAGGGGGCCCAACTTCCCTTTACGAGCAGTACTTC. This codes for CASSYGTGGPTSLYEQYF.

The chain employs TRBV28 and TRBJ1-3, with unresolved D. The V end was cut by 1 base, the J end by 0 bases, with 10 bases between. Germline V gene data show CDR1 as MDHEN and CDR2 as SYDVKM. This CDR3 has 16 amino acids. As DNA, the CDR3 is TGTGCCAGCAGTTTATACGGTTCTAGCTCTGGAAACACCATATATTTT. Encoded protein: CASSLYGSSSGNTIYF.

This clone has just a few counts. V is TRBV27 and J is TRBJ1-5, with TRBD1 identical over 9 bases. The trim removed 8 bases at V and 6 bases at J, leaving 5 bases unmatched. This CDR3 is 13 amino acids long. Looked up from germline, CDR1 is MNHEY and CDR2 is SMNVEV (reference sequence). This chain's CDR3 is CASGQGSTQPQHF. In nucleotides, the CDR3 is TGTGCCAGCGGACAGGGGTCCACTCAGCCCCAGCATTTT.

J is TRBJ2-7 and V is TRBV28; tentative D call: TRBD2 (6 bases). Germline V gene sequence: CDR1 MDHEN, CDR2 SYDVKM. This CDR3 is 16 amino acids long. Trimming took 2 bases from V and 4 from J, leaving 18 bases between them. In DNA, the CDR3 is TGTGCCAGCAGTTTAGACCTTGGGGGGACCTTTTACGAGCAGTACTTC. Translation: CASSLDLGGTFYEQYF.

Remarks on this clone: Sequence at one end of the junction differs from germline and may be a read error. Other DNA variants within this sample encode the same CDR3. The V call is TRBV5-6, the J call TRBJ1-2; D remains ambiguous. Germline V gene sequence: CDR1 SGHDT, CDR2 YYEEEE. CDR3 length: 13 residues. CDR3 residues: CASSLGSEKGYTF. The CDR3 region has the DNA TGTGCCAGCAGCTTAGGGTCGGAGAAGGGCTACACCTTT.

The sample holds one count of this clone. The chain combines TRBV7-9 with TRBJ2-4; D perhaps matches TRBD2 (7 bases). Trimming stripped 1 base from V and 5 bases from J, with 15 bases between. Germline V gives CDR1 SEHNR, CDR2 FQNEAQ (reference sequence). The CDR3 covers 16 residues. Written as DNA, the CDR3 is TGTGCCAGCAGCTTAGAAGTAGGGGGGGTCGAAAACATTCAGTACTTC. The encoded protein is CASSLEVGGVENIQYF.

This chain joins TRBV6-1 and TRBJ1-4; unclear D gene. V dropped 7 bases and J dropped 5 bases, with 11 bases sitting between them. Germline CDR1 reads MNHNS; CDR2 reads SASEGT. The CDR3 consists of 13 residues. The CDR3 loop reads CASTHAANEKLFF. The CDR3 bases are TGTGCCAGCACACACGCAGCGAATGAAAAACTGTTTTTT.

J is TRBJ2-1 and V is TRBV6-5; 8 positions agree with TRBD1. Germline assignment: CDR1 MNHEY and CDR2 SVGAGI. The CDR3 has 14 amino acids. V lost 2 bases, J lost 8 bases, and 5 bases stayed unmatched. The DNA for the CDR3 is TGTGCCAGCAGTTACATTCAGGGGGCATATGAGCAGTTCTTC. This codes for CASSYIQGAYEQFF.

The rearrangement joins TRBV30 to TRBJ2-2; tentatively, D is TRBD1 or TRBD2 (6 bases each). Germline CDR1 reads GTSNPN; CDR2 reads SVGIG (reference sequence). This CDR3 spans 12 amino acids. V lost 3 bases to trimming and J lost 6 bases, with 8 bases between them. CDR3 in amino acids: CAWRGGPGELFF. The CDR3 DNA follows: TGTGCCTGGAGAGGGGGGCCCGGGGAGCTGTTTTTT.

The chain has TRBV5-4 and TRBJ2-7; unclear D gene. This CDR3 region has 13 residues. Germline CDR1 is SGHNT and CDR2 is YYREEE (reference sequence). V was cut by 0 bases and J by 0 bases, with 4 bases left in between. The CDR3 protein is CASSLDNSYEQYF. The CDR3 coding sequence is TGTGCCAGCAGCTTGGACAACTCCTACGAGCAGTACTTC.

The chain combines TRBV7-2 with TRBJ1-4, with D hard to call. In germline, CDR1 is SGHTA, CDR2 FQGNSA. This CDR3 has 13 amino acids. The V and J ends lost 5 bases and 0 bases respectively, with 4 bases between them. The CDR3 DNA is TGTGCCAGCAGCGGCTCAACTAATGAAAAACTGTTTTTT. It specifies CASSGSTNEKLFF. Full variable domain (outside the CDR3, taken from reference TRBV7-2 and TRBJ1-4): GAGVSQSPSNKVTEKGKDVELRCDPISGHTALYWYRQSLGQGLEFLIYFQGNSAPDKSGLPSDRFSAERTGGSVSTLTIQRTQQEDSAVYLCASSGSTNEKLFFGSGTQLSVL.

This chain connects TRBV4-3 to TRBJ2-1; possibly TRBD2 for D (6 bases). Germline V gene data show CDR1 as LGHNA and CDR2 as YSLEER. The CDR3 runs 16 residues. The ends were cut back, 4 bases at V and 1 base at J, with 14 bases in the middle. DNA of the CDR3: TGCGCCAGCAGCCGACTCCGGGACTGGTCCTACAATGAGCAGTTCTTC. Translating gives CASSRLRDWSYNEQFF.

The CDR3 protein is CASSRILGTYNEQFF. CDR3 DNA: TGTGCCAGCAGCCGAATCCTGGGAACCTACAATGAGCAGTTCTTC. The chain joins TRBV7-2 to TRBJ2-1, with D unresolved. The ends were cut back, 5 bases at V and 2 bases at J, with 13 bases in the middle. The CDR3 runs to 15 residues. The germline gives CDR1 SGHTA, CDR2 FQGNSA.

The chain links TRBV7-3 to TRBJ2-5, with D possibly being TRBD2 (5 bases). The J call could be wrong; TRBJ2-7 is a better fit for the DNA end. The CDR3 extends over 14 amino acids. Germline CDR1 and CDR2: SGHTA and FQGTGA. DNA of the CDR3: TGTGCCAGCAGCTTAATGGGAGAGGCCTACGAGCAGTACTTC. Protein product: CASSLMGEAYEQYF.